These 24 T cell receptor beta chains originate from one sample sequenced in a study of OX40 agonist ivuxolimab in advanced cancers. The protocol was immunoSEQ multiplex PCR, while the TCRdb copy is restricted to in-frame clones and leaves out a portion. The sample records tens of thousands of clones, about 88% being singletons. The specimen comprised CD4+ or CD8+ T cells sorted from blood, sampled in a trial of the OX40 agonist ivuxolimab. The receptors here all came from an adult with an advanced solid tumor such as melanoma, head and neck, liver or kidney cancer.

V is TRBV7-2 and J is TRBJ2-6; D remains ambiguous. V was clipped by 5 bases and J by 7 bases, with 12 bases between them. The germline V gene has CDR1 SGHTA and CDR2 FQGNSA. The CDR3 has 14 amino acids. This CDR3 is CASSPPGQANVLTF. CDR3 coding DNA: TGTGCCAGCAGCCCCCCGGGCCAAGCCAACGTCCTGACTTTC.

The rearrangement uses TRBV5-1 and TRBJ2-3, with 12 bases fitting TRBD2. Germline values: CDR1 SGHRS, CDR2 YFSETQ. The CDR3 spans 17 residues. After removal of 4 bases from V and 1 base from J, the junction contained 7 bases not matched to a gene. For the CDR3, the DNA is TGCGCCAGCAGCCCCTTTGCTAGCGGGAGGGGCACAGATACGCAGTATTTT. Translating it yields CASSPFASGRGTDTQYF.

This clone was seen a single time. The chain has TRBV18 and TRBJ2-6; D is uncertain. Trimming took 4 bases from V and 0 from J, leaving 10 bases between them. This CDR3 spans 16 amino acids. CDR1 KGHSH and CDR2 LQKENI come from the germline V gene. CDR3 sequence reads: CASSLTRPSGANVLTF. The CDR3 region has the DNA TGTGCCAGCTCACTGACACGGCCCTCTGGGGCCAACGTCCTGACTTTC.

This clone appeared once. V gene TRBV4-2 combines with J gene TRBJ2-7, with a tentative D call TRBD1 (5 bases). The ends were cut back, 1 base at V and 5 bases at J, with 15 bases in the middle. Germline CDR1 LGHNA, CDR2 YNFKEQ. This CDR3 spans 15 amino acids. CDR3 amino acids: CASSQAGAGSHEQYF. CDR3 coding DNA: TGTGCCAGCAGCCAAGCTGGGGCCGGGTCCCACGAGCAGTACTTC.

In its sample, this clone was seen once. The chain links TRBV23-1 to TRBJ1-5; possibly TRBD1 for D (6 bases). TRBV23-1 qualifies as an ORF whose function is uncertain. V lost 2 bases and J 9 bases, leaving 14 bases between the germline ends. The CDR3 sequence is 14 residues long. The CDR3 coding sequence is TGCGCCAGCAGTCAACGACAGGCTTTATGGCCCCAGCATTTT. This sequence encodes CASSQRQALWPQHF.

The DNA of the CDR3 is TGTGCCAGCAGCCCCCGTACAGGAAACACTGAAGCTTTCTTT. Translating it yields CASSPRTGNTEAFF. The chain is built from TRBV7-6 and TRBJ1-1; D is possibly TRBD1 (5 bases). The CDR3 loop spans 14 amino acids. Looked up from germline, CDR1 is SGHVS and CDR2 is FNYEAQ. Trimming left V 5 bases short and J 2 bases short, with 12 bases between. Combining the CDR3 with reference TRBV7-6 and TRBJ1-1 gives the whole variable domain GAGVSQSPRYKVTKRGQDVALRCDPISGHVSLYWYRQALGQGPEFLTYFNYEAQQDKSGLPNDRFSAERPEGSISTLTIQRTEQRDSAMYRCASSPRTGNTEAFFGQGTRLTVV.

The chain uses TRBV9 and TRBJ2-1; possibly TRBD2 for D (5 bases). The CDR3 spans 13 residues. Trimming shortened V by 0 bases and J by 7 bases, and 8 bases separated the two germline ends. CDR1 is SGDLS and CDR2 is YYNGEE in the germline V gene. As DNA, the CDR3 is TGTGCCAGCAGCGTAGCAGCGGAGAATGAGCAGTTCTTC. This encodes CASSVAAENEQFF.

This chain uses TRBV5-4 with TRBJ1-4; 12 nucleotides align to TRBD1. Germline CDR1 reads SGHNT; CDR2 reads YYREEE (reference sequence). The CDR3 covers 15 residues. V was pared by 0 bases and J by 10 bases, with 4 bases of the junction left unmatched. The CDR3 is CASSLGGTGGGKLFF. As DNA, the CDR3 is TGTGCCAGCAGCTTGGGGGGGACAGGGGGCGGAAAACTGTTTTTT.

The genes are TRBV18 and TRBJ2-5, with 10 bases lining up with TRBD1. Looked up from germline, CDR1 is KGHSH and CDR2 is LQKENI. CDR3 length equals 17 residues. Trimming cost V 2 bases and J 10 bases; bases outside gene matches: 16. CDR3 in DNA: TGTGCCAGCTCACCAGGAAAGGGACAGGGGTTTCCGAGCCTCCAGTACTTC. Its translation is CASSPGKGQGFPSLQYF. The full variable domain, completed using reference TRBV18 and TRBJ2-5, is NAGVMQNPRHLVRRRGQEARLRCSPMKGHSHVYWYRQLPEEGLKFMVYLQKENIIDESGMPKERFSAEFPKEGPSILRIQQVVRGDSAAYFCASSPGKGQGFPSLQYFGPGTRLLVL.

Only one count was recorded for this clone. CDR3 sequence (DNA): TGTGCCAGTAGGGAGACCGCGAACACCGGGGAGCTGTTTTTT. This gives the protein CASRETANTGELFF. The chain couples TRBV19 to TRBJ2-2; D unclear. Germline CDR1 reads LNHDA; CDR2 reads SQIVND (reference sequence). V was cut by 6 bases and J by 0 bases, with 8 bases left in between. This CDR3 comprises 14 residues. The full variable domain, with the rest looked up from reference TRBV19 and TRBJ2-2, is DGGITQSPKYLFRKEGQNVTLSCEQNLNHDAMYWYRQDPGQGLRLIYYSQIVNDFQKGDIAEGYSVSREKKESFPLTVTSAQKNPTAFYLCASRETANTGELFFGEGSRLTVL.

CDR3 coding DNA: TGCGCCAGCAGCTTGGCCCGGAGGGATGAAGCTTTCTTT. Residues: CASSLARRDEAFF. J is TRBJ1-1 and V is TRBV5-1; D uncertain. Looked up from germline, CDR1 is SGHRS and CDR2 is YFSETQ. This CDR3 comprises 13 residues. V lost 0 bases to trimming and J lost 7 bases, with 10 bases between them.

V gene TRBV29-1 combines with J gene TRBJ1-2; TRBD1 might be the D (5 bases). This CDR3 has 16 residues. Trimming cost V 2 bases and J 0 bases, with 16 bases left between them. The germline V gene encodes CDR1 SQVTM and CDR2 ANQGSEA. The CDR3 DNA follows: TGCAGCGTTGAACGCAGGGCTAATTCCCCTAACTATGGCTACACCTTC. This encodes CSVERRANSPNYGYTF.

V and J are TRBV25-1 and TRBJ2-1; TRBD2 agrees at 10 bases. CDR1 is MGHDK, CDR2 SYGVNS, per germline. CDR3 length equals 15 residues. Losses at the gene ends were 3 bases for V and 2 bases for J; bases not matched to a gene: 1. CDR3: CASSDLAGAYNEQFF. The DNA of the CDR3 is TGTGCCAGCAGTGACCTAGCGGGGGCCTACAATGAGCAGTTCTTC.

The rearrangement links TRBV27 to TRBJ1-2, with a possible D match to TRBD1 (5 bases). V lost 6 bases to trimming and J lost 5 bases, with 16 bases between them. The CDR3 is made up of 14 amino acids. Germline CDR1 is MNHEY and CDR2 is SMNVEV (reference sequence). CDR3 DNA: TGTGCCAGCAGGACCGGGACCGTGGGGTATGGCTACACCTTC. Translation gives CASRTGTVGYGYTF.

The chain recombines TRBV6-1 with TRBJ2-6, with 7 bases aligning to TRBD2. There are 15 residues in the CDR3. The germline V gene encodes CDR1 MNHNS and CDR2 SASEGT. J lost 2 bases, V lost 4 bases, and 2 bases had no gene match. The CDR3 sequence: CASSAGGAGANVLTF. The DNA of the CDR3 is TGTGCCAGCAGTGCTGGGGGGGCTGGGGCCAACGTCCTGACTTTC.

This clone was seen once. CDR3 in DNA: TGTGCCAGCAGCTTCAACGATAGGTCGACTACGCAGTATTTT. Translated, it gives CASSFNDRSTTQYF. This chain links TRBV14 with TRBJ2-3; no definite D call. The CDR3 totals 14 residues. The ends were cut back, 5 bases at V and 8 bases at J, with 17 bases in the middle. Germline V lookup: CDR1 SGHDN, CDR2 FVKESK.

The CDR3 nucleotides are TGTGCCAGCAGCTTCGACAGCACCAATGAGCAGTTCTTC. Its protein is CASSFDSTNEQFF. The gene calls are TRBV7-7 and TRBJ2-1, with a weak D call TRBD1 (5 bases). The V and J ends lost 3 bases and 6 bases respectively, with 9 bases between them. The CDR3 consists of 13 residues. CDR1 SSHAT and CDR2 FNYEAQ come from the germline V gene (reference sequence).

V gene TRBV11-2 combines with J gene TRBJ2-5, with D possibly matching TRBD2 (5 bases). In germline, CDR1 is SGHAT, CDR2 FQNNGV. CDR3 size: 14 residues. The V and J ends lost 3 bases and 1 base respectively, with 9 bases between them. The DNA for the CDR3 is TGTGCCAGCAGCTTCGGACTGGGCCAAGAGACCCAGTACTTC. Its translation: CASSFGLGQETQYF.

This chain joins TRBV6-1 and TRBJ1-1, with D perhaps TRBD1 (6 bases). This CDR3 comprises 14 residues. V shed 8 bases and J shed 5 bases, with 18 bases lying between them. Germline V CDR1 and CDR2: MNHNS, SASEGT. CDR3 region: CASGPRGRGTEAFF. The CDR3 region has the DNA TGTGCCAGCGGGCCGAGGGGGAGAGGTACTGAAGCTTTCTTT.

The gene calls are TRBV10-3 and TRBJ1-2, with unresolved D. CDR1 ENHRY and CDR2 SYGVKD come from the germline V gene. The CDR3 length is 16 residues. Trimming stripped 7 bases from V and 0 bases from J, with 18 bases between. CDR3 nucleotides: TGTGCCATCAAGGGTGGACCAGCTGGTACTAACTATGGCTACACCTTC. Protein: CAIKGGPAGTNYGYTF.

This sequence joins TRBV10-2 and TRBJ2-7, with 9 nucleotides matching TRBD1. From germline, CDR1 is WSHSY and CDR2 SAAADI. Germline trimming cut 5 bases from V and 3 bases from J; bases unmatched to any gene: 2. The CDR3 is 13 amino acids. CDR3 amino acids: CASSRDRVYEQYF. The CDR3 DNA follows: TGCGCCAGCAGTCGGGACAGGGTCTACGAGCAGTACTTC.

The CDR3 coding sequence is TGTGCCAGCATTAACTCTGGGGCCAACGTCCTGACTTTC. This translates into CASINSGANVLTF. The J gene is TRBJ2-6, the V gene TRBV7-9; D call uncertain. Germline V CDR1 and CDR2: SEHNR, FQNEAQ (reference sequence). Trimming removed 7 bases from V and 0 bases from J, with 4 bases in between. The CDR3 is 13 amino acids.

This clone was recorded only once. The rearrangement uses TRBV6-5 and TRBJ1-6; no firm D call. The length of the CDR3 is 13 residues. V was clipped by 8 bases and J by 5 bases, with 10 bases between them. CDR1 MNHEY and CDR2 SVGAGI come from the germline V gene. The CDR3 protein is CASFSGHNSPLHF. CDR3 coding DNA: TGTGCCAGCTTCTCCGGGCATAATTCACCCCTCCACTTT.

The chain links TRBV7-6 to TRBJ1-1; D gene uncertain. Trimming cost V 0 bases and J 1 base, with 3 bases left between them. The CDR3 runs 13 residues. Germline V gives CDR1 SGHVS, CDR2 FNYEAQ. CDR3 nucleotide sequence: TGTGCCAGCAGCTTAGCCAGGAACACTGAAGCTTTCTTT. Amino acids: CASSLARNTEAFF.